The 29 T cell receptor beta chains reported below all come from one sample, sequenced in a study of T cell changes during pregnancy in multiple sclerosis. Assay: immunoSEQ multiplex PCR; the TCRdb copy retains only in-frame clones and omits some. Of approximately 32,000 clones listed, roughly 89% were seen once; the top ten hold around 5%. Sequenced material: CD8+ T cells from peripheral blood mononuclear cells, taken in the first trimester of pregnancy. These receptors originate from a female donor with multiple sclerosis, enrolled in a pregnancy study.

The genes are TRBV6-5 and TRBJ1-3; TRBD1 is a possible D gene (6 bases). The V end was cut by 6 bases, the J end by 0 bases, with 12 bases between. The germline V gene encodes CDR1 MNHEY and CDR2 SVGAGI. CDR3 length: 15 amino acids. The CDR3 DNA follows: TGTGCCAGCAGCCTGACAGGCCCCTCTGGAAACACCATATATTTT. Translated: CASSLTGPSGNTIYF.

This rearrangement joins TRBV4-2 to TRBJ1-1; unclear D gene. The CDR3 has 13 residues. V was shortened by 4 bases and J by 1 base, with 7 bases between the two germline ends. Germline V lookup: CDR1 LGHNA, CDR2 YNFKEQ. Written as DNA, the CDR3 is TGTGCCAGCAGCCGGACTACGAACACTGAAGCTTTCTTT. It is translated as CASSRTTNTEAFF.

V usage is TRBV6-1 and J usage is TRBJ2-1, with TRBD2 identical over 11 bases. The CDR3 totals 14 residues. V was pared by 10 bases and J by 6 bases, with 8 bases of the junction left unmatched. Germline-derived CDR1 and CDR2 are MNHNS and SASEGT. Written as DNA, the CDR3 is TGTGCCACCTTCACTAGCGGGAGAATCAATGAGCAGTTCTTC. It specifies CATFTSGRINEQFF.

V and J are TRBV18 and TRBJ2-7, with D uncertain. The CDR3 runs to 13 residues. Trimming left V 3 bases short and J 4 bases short, with 10 bases between. Germline V gene data show CDR1 as KGHSH and CDR2 as LQKENI. DNA of the CDR3: TGTGCCAGCTCACCTCCCACTGATTACGAGCAGTACTTC. This encodes CASSPPTDYEQYF.

The gene calls are TRBV13 and TRBJ1-1; possible D gene TRBD1, 5 bases. The germline CDR1 and CDR2 sequences are PRHDT and FYEKMQ (reference sequence). Trimming stripped 0 bases from V and 12 bases from J, with 11 bases between. The CDR3 contains 12 residues. CDR3 in DNA: TGTGCCAGCAGCTTAGGGGCAGGGATGTCTTTCTTT. It translates to CASSLGAGMSFF.

The chain uses TRBV11-3 and TRBJ2-7; D gene uncertain. This CDR3 is built from 13 residues. In germline, CDR1 is SGHNT, CDR2 YENEEA. Trimming stripped 2 bases from V and 0 bases from J, with 5 bases between. CDR3: CASSLYSSYEQYF. Written as DNA, the CDR3 is TGTGCCAGCAGCTTATACAGCTCCTACGAGCAGTACTTC.

The chain is built from TRBV28 and TRBJ2-3; 8 nucleotides align to TRBD1. The V and J ends lost 5 bases and 2 bases, in that order; junction bases with no gene match: 6. CDR1 MDHEN and CDR2 SYDVKM come from the germline V gene. CDR3 length equals 15 residues. CDR3 residues: CASSPGGHYTDTQYF. The DNA of the CDR3 is TGTGCCAGCAGTCCAGGGGGCCATTACACAGATACGCAGTATTTT.

J is TRBJ2-7 and V is TRBV16; D unclear. V was cut by 3 bases and J by 3 bases, with 9 bases left in between. The V gene's germline CDR1 is KGHSY and CDR2 FQNENV. The CDR3 sequence is 13 residues long. The CDR3 sequence is CASSQMRNYEQYF. The CDR3 coding sequence is TGTGCCAGCAGCCAGATGCGGAACTACGAGCAGTACTTC.

This rearrangement joins TRBV6-5 to TRBJ2-7; tentatively, D is TRBD1 (5 bases). V was trimmed by 0 bases and J by 5 bases, leaving 8 bases between them. CDR3 size: 13 residues. Per the germline V gene, CDR1 is MNHEY and CDR2 is SVGAGI. Written as DNA, the CDR3 is TGTGCCAGCAGTTACTCAGGGGCCCACGAGCAGTACTTC. Amino acids: CASSYSGAHEQYF.

The chain is built from TRBV9 and TRBJ2-3; the D is unclear. The germline gives CDR1 SGDLS, CDR2 YYNGEE. V dropped 0 bases and J dropped 4 bases, with 9 bases sitting between them. The CDR3 is 14 residues long. CDR3 DNA: TGTGCCAGCAGCGTAGCCGACTTCCCAGATACGCAGTATTTT. This translates into CASSVADFPDTQYF.

Here the CDR3 reads CASTTISGRERETQYF. The CDR3 DNA is TGTGCCAGCACCACAATATCGGGGCGGGAGAGGGAGACCCAGTACTTC. The chain links TRBV27 to TRBJ2-5; the match to TRBD2 covers 7 bases. V was pared by 7 bases and J by 5 bases, with 16 bases of the junction left unmatched. The CDR3 has 16 amino acids. Germline CDR1 and CDR2: MNHEY and SMNVEV (reference sequence).

V and J are TRBV19 and TRBJ1-2; 7 positions agree with TRBD1. Germline CDR1 is LNHDA and CDR2 is SQIVND (reference sequence). The trim removed 3 bases at V and 7 bases at J, leaving 8 bases unmatched. The CDR3 covers 14 residues. The CDR3: CASSINTGASGYTF. The CDR3 DNA is TGTGCCAGTAGTATTAATACAGGGGCTAGTGGCTACACCTTC.

This sequence joins TRBV7-8 and TRBJ2-1; 13 nucleotides agree with TRBD2. There are 19 residues in the CDR3. V lost 4 bases, J lost 0 bases, and 9 bases stayed unmatched. Germline V gene lookup returns CDR1 SGHVS and CDR2 FQNEAQ. Here the CDR3 reads CASSSGLAGTESSYNEQFF. CDR3 bases: TGTGCCAGCAGCTCGGGACTAGCGGGAACCGAGAGCTCCTACAATGAGCAGTTCTTC.

This clone rates as medium-sized (0.01 to 0.1%). This chain joins TRBV4-2 and TRBJ1-1; a weak D match, TRBD1 (5 bases). The germline V gene encodes CDR1 LGHNA and CDR2 YNFKEQ. Between the trimmed V and J ends, which lost 5 bases and 4 bases, there was a span of 17 bases. The CDR3 covers 15 residues. The CDR3 loop reads CASSGPLEGITEAFF. The CDR3 DNA is TGTGCCAGCAGCGGACCTTTGGAGGGGATCACTGAAGCTTTCTTT.

This clone was detected a few times. The chain is built from TRBV4-3 and TRBJ2-7, with a weak D call TRBD2 (6 bases). Germline V gene lookup returns CDR1 LGHNA and CDR2 YSLEER. Deletions cut 4 bases from V and 6 bases from J, with 22 bases between. CDR3 size: 16 residues. The CDR3 DNA reads TGCGCCAGCAGCCCAAGTATGGAGGGAGTTGGGGCCGAGCAGTACTTC. This encodes CASSPSMEGVGAEQYF.

This rearrangement joins TRBV6-1 to TRBJ2-3; D remains unclear. The CDR3 totals 13 residues. Germline V lookup: CDR1 MNHNS, CDR2 SASEGT. The V gene lost 6 bases and the J gene lost 8 bases, with 15 bases spanning the gap. The CDR3 region is CASRQDAGSTQYF. CDR3 coding DNA: TGTGCCAGCAGACAAGACGCAGGAAGTACGCAGTATTTT.

The V and J genes are TRBV5-1 and TRBJ1-1; D is perhaps TRBD1 (5 bases). Per germline, CDR1 SGHRS and CDR2 YFSETQ. The CDR3 runs to 14 residues. The V gene lost 3 bases and the J gene lost 1 base, with 10 bases spanning the gap. This CDR3 reads CASSSGLSNTEAFF. The DNA of the CDR3 is TGCGCCAGCAGCTCGGGACTCTCGAACACTGAAGCTTTCTTT.

V and J are TRBV30 and TRBJ2-2, with TRBD2 identical over 9 bases. CDR1 is GTSNPN and CDR2 is SVGIG in the germline V gene (reference sequence). Trimming at V came to 3 bases and at J to 7 bases, leaving 9 bases not matched to a gene. CDR3 length equals 15 residues. The CDR3 DNA follows: TGTGCCTGGAGCGGATTAGCGGGAGACTTCGGGGAGCTGTTTTTT. It encodes CAWSGLAGDFGELFF. Full variable domain (outside the CDR3, taken from reference TRBV30 and TRBJ2-2): SQTIHQWPATLVQPVGSPLSLECTVEGTSNPNLYWYRQAAGRGLQLLFYSVGIGQISSEVPQNLSASRPQDRQFILSSKKLLLSDSGFYLCAWSGLAGDFGELFFGEGSRLTVL.

This clone was recorded once. This sequence joins TRBV27 and TRBJ2-2; 15 bases are shared with TRBD2. In germline, CDR1 is MNHEY, CDR2 SMNVEV (reference sequence). V shed 6 bases, J shed 0 bases, and the junction held 2 bases outside the gene matches. CDR3 length: 17 amino acids. The CDR3 reads CASRGLAGGANTGELFF. CDR3 DNA sequence: TGTGCCAGCAGGGGACTAGCGGGAGGCGCGAACACCGGGGAGCTGTTTTTT.

The J gene is TRBJ1-2, the V gene TRBV7-8; D may be TRBD1 (6 bases). The germline V gene has CDR1 SGHVS and CDR2 FQNEAQ. The V end lost 2 bases, the J end lost 0 bases, and 13 bases lay between the germline ends. CDR3 length equals 16 residues. The CDR3: CASSLSDRTPNYGYTF. CDR3 DNA sequence: TGTGCCAGCAGCTTAAGTGACAGGACCCCTAACTATGGCTACACCTTC. The full variable domain, rest sourced from reference TRBV7-8 and TRBJ1-2, is GAGVSQSPRYKVAKRGQDVALRCDPISGHVSLFWYQQALGQGPEFLTYFQNEAQLDKSGLPSDRFFAERPEGSVSTLKIQRTQQEDSAVYLCASSLSDRTPNYGYTFGSGTRLTVV.

This sequence joins TRBV11-3 and TRBJ2-2, with TRBD1 identical over 10 bases. The trim removed 5 bases at V and 6 bases at J, leaving 6 bases unmatched. The germline gives CDR1 SGHNT, CDR2 YENEEA. This CDR3 region has 15 residues. The CDR3 DNA reads TGTGCCAGCAGCCGAGGACAGGGGGAGGCCGGGGAGCTGTTTTTT. Translation: CASSRGQGEAGELFF.

V is TRBV11-2 and J is TRBJ2-1; 13 bases agree with TRBD2. This CDR3 has 15 amino acids. V dropped 5 bases and J dropped 10; count of bases not matched to a gene: 8. Germline values: CDR1 SGHAT, CDR2 FQNNGV. CDR3 in DNA: TGTGCCAGCAGCCCAATCGGACTAGCGGGGGAAGAGCAGTTCTTC. This encodes CASSPIGLAGEEQFF.

This chain connects TRBV29-1 to TRBJ2-7; TRBD2 agrees at 8 bases. The CDR3 runs to 14 residues. CDR1 is SQVTM and CDR2 is ANQGSEA in the germline V gene. Losses at the gene ends were 7 bases for V and 2 bases for J; bases not matched to a gene: 10. The CDR3 region is CSAGIAGKPYEQYF. Here the CDR3 DNA reads TGCAGCGCCGGGATAGCGGGAAAGCCCTACGAGCAGTACTTC.

The chain employs TRBV4-1 and TRBJ2-1, with 13 bases fitting TRBD2. CDR1 MGHRA and CDR2 YSYEKL come from the germline V gene. The CDR3 is made up of 15 amino acids. With 1 base clipped from V and 7 bases from J, the junction kept 1 base outside the gene matches. DNA of the CDR3: TGCGCCAGCAGCCAAGTGGGACTAGCGGGGAATGAGCAGTTCTTC. It encodes CASSQVGLAGNEQFF.

The table lists this clone with a count of one. V gene TRBV27 combines with J gene TRBJ1-1; D may be TRBD1 (5 bases). Germline V gives CDR1 MNHEY, CDR2 SMNVEV (reference sequence). With 6 bases removed from V and 4 bases from J, the gap between germline ends came to 12 bases. CDR3 length: 13 amino acids. Here the CDR3 reads CASRYGGSTEAFF. The CDR3, as DNA: TGTGCCAGCAGGTACGGGGGTAGCACTGAAGCTTTCTTT.

This chain links TRBV5-1 with TRBJ1-1, with D perhaps TRBD1 (5 bases). V was clipped by 4 bases and J by 10 bases, with 26 bases between them. The germline V gene encodes CDR1 SGHRS and CDR2 YFSETQ. The CDR3 is 16 residues long. CDR3: CASSNWDGGKGLRAFF. In DNA, the CDR3 is TGCGCCAGCAGCAACTGGGACGGAGGGAAAGGCCTAAGAGCTTTCTTT.

The chain is built from TRBV5-1 and TRBJ2-7; no clear D. This CDR3 region has 16 residues. CDR1 is SGHRS, CDR2 YFSETQ, per germline. Trimming pared 4 bases from V and 3 bases from J, leaving 20 bases between. CDR3 residues: CASSDDTEISFYEQYF. DNA for the CDR3: TGCGCCAGCAGCGATGATACAGAGATCTCATTCTACGAGCAGTACTTC.

The chain couples TRBV2 to TRBJ2-2, with D possibly matching TRBD1 (6 bases). Germline-derived CDR1 and CDR2 are SNHLY and FYNNEI. V was trimmed by 8 bases and J by 6 bases, leaving 13 bases between them. The CDR3 totals 13 residues. The CDR3 coding sequence is TGTGCCAGCTTGTCAGGGGTTTCCGGGGAGCTGTTTTTT. Amino acid sequence: CASLSGVSGELFF.

This clone occurred a few times. The chain couples TRBV4-1 to TRBJ2-7; 7 positions agree with TRBD2. Germline assignment: CDR1 MGHRA and CDR2 YSYEKL. CDR3 length equals 15 residues. The V and J ends lost 2 bases and 5 bases, in that order; junction bases with no gene match: 9. The CDR3 DNA sequence: TGCGCCAGCAGCCAATCGTGGGAGGGCCAACACGAGCAGTACTTC. The encoded protein is CASSQSWEGQHEQYF.